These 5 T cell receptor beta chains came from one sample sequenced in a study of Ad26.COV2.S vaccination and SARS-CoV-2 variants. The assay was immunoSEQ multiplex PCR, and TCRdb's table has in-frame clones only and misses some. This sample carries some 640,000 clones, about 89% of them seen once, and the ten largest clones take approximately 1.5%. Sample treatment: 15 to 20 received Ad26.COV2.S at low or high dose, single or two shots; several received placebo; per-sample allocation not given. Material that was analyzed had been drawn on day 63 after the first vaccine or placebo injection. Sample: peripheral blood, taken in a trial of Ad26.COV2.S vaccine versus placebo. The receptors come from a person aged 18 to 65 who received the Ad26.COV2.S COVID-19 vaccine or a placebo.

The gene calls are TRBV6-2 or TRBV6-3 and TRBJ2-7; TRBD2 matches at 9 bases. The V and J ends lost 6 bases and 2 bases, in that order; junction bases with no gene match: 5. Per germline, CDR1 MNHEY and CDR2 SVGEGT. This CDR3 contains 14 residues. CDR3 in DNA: TGTGCCAGCAGCCGGACTAGCGAGACCTACGAGCAGTACTTC. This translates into CASSRTSETYEQYF.

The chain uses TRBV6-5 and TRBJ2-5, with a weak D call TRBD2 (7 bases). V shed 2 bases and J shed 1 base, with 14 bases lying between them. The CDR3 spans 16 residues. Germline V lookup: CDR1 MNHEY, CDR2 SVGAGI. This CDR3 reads CASSYGGRLAQETQYF. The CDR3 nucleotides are TGTGCCAGCAGTTACGGGGGCCGACTAGCCCAAGAGACCCAGTACTTC.

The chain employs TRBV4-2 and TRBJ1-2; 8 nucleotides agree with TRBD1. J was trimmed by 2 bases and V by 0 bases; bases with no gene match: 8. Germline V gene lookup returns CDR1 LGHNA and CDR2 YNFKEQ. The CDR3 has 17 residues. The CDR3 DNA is TGTGCCAGCAGCCAAGAAGTCGCAGGGGGCTCCAACTATGGCTACACCTTC. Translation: CASSQEVAGGSNYGYTF.

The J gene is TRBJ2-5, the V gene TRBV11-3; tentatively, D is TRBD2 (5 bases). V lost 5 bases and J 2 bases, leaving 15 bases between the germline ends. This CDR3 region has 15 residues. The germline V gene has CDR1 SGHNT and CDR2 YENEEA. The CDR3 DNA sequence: TGTGCCAGCAGCAGCGGTACAGCCCAACAAGAGACCCAGTACTTC. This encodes CASSSGTAQQETQYF.

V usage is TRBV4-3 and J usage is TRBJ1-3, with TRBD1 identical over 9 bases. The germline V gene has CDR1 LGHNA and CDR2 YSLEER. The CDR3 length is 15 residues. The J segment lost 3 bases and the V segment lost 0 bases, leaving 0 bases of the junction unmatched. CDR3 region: CASSQEDRGGNTIYF. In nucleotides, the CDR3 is TGCGCCAGCAGCCAAGAGGACAGGGGTGGAAACACCATATATTTT.